These T cell receptor beta chains were read from a single sample in a study of T cell responses to AZD1222 COVID-19 vaccine. Sequencing was performed with immunoSEQ multiplex PCR; in TCRdb, only in-frame clones are kept and a portion is missing. The sample comprises about 120,000 clones, about 87% of which are singletons, and approximately 8.4% rests with the top ten. This sample comprised peripheral blood, obtained on day 0 of AZD1222 vaccination. Receptors were obtained from an adult in good health. CDR3s include the opening cysteine and the closing phenylalanine or tryptophan. The D gene is left open where the match is weak. Not all rows give a size; the values are once, few, many and, for expanded clones, a class.

D gene: NA
J gene: TRBJ2-2
V gene: TRBV5-1
clone size: NA
CDR3 protein: CASSLTIPSTGELFF
CDR3 DNA: TGCGCCAGCAGTTTGACAATTCCGTCCACCGGGGAGCTGTTTTTT

D gene: NA
J gene: TRBJ2-6
V gene: TRBV5-1
clone size: NA
CDR3 protein: CASTGLNLGANVLTF
CDR3 DNA: TGCGCCAGCACAGGGTTAAACTTGGGGGCCAACGTCCTGACTTTC

D gene: NA
J gene: TRBJ1-4
V gene: TRBV28
clone size: NA
CDR3 protein: CASSARTDPDEKLFF
CDR3 DNA: TGTGCCAGCAGTGCCCGGACAGACCCTGATGAAAAACTGTTTTTT

D gene: NA
J gene: TRBJ1-5
V gene: TRBV9
clone size: NA
CDR3 protein: CASSVEGGPGQPQHF
CDR3 DNA: TGTGCCAGCAGCGTAGAGGGTGGCCCGGGTCAGCCCCAGCATTTT

D gene: TRBD2
J gene: TRBJ2-7
V gene: TRBV27
clone size: NA
CDR3 protein: CASLPGLAGYYQSYEQYF
CDR3 DNA: TGTGCCAGCCTCCCGGGACTAGCGGGATATTATCAATCGTACGAGCAGTACTTC

D gene: NA
J gene: TRBJ1-2
V gene: TRBV28
clone size: NA
CDR3 protein: CASSSERLSNYGYTF
CDR3 DNA: TGTGCCAGCAGTTCTGAGAGACTATCTAACTATGGCTACACCTTC

D gene: TRBD1
J gene: TRBJ1-6
V gene: TRBV5-1
clone size: NA
CDR3 protein: CASSLAARDSRSSPLHF
CDR3 DNA: TGCGCCAGCAGCTTGGCCGCTAGGGACAGCCGGAGTTCACCCCTCCACTTT

D gene: NA
J gene: TRBJ2-7
V gene: TRBV15
clone size: NA
CDR3 protein: CATSRGLIGDEQYF
CDR3 DNA: TGTGCCACCAGCAGGGGGCTAATTGGGGACGAGCAGTACTTC

D gene: NA
J gene: TRBJ2-1
V gene: TRBV2
clone size: NA
CDR3 protein: CASSPGSGGNEQFF
CDR3 DNA: TGTGCCAGCAGTCCTGGATCCGGCGGCAATGAGCAGTTCTTC

D gene: NA
J gene: TRBJ2-5
V gene: TRBV9
clone size: once
CDR3 protein: CASSASGLETQYF
CDR3 DNA: TGTGCCAGCAGCGCATCCGGGTTAGAGACCCAGTACTTC

D gene: NA
J gene: TRBJ1-5
V gene: TRBV2
clone size: NA
CDR3 protein: CASSDAGGNQPQHF
CDR3 DNA: TGTGCCAGCAGTGATGCGGGAGGCAATCAGCCCCAGCATTTT

D gene: TRBD1
J gene: TRBJ1-1
V gene: TRBV11-2
clone size: once
CDR3 protein: CASSLGPGGMNTEAFF
CDR3 DNA: TGTGCCAGCAGCTTAGGTCCAGGGGGGATGAACACTGAAGCTTTCTTT

D gene: NA
J gene: TRBJ1-1
V gene: TRBV6-6
clone size: few
CDR3 protein: CASSPPGPAGTEAFF
CDR3 DNA: TGTGCCAGCAGCCCCCCGGGACCCGCCGGGACTGAAGCTTTCTTT

D gene: NA
J gene: TRBJ1-3
V gene: TRBV29-1
clone size: few
CDR3 protein: CSVGQPGWGDTIYF
CDR3 DNA: TGCAGCGTTGGGCAGCCGGGGTGGGGAGACACCATATATTTT

D gene: TRBD1
J gene: TRBJ1-1
V gene: TRBV18
clone size: NA
CDR3 protein: CASSSNRGAEAFF
CDR3 DNA: TGTGCCAGCTCATCGAACAGGGGCGCTGAAGCTTTCTTT

D gene: NA
J gene: TRBJ1-4
V gene: TRBV5-1
clone size: NA
CDR3 protein: CASSSIGTPNPPNEKLFF
CDR3 DNA: TGCGCCAGCAGCTCCATTGGGACACCCAACCCCCCGAATGAAAAACTGTTTTTT

D gene: TRBD1
J gene: TRBJ2-3
V gene: TRBV11-3
clone size: NA
CDR3 protein: CASSLGVGGRSDTQYF
CDR3 DNA: TGTGCCAGCAGCTTAGGGGTAGGGGGCCGGTCGGATACGCAGTATTTT

D gene: TRBD1
J gene: TRBJ1-4
V gene: TRBV28
clone size: NA
CDR3 protein: CASTPLTGAKEKLFF
CDR3 DNA: TGTGCCAGCACCCCGCTCACAGGGGCGAAGGAAAAACTGTTTTTT

D gene: NA
J gene: TRBJ1-5
V gene: TRBV5-8
clone size: NA
CDR3 protein: CASSLDLRGNQPQHF
CDR3 DNA: TGTGCCAGCAGCTTGGATCTCAGGGGCAATCAGCCCCAGCATTTT

D gene: TRBD1
J gene: TRBJ2-7
V gene: TRBV6-5
clone size: NA
CDR3 protein: CASSYSTGGRQEQYF
CDR3 DNA: TGTGCCAGCAGTTACTCGACAGGGGGACGCCAGGAGCAGTACTTC

D gene: NA
J gene: TRBJ2-3
V gene: TRBV28
clone size: NA
CDR3 protein: CASRGSGDTQYF
CDR3 DNA: TGTGCCAGCAGGGGTAGTGGGGATACGCAGTATTTT

D gene: NA
J gene: TRBJ2-5
V gene: TRBV11-1
clone size: NA
CDR3 protein: CASSFRQVGQETQYF
CDR3 DNA: TGTGCCAGCAGCTTCCGACAGGTGGGACAAGAGACCCAGTACTTC

D gene: TRBD1
J gene: TRBJ2-7
V gene: TRBV7-9
clone size: NA
CDR3 protein: CASHRDRVSEQYF
CDR3 DNA: TGTGCCAGCCACCGGGACAGGGTCTCCGAGCAGTACTTC

D gene: NA
J gene: TRBJ1-1
V gene: TRBV7-3
clone size: NA
CDR3 protein: CASSFDTNTEAFF
CDR3 DNA: TGTGCCAGCAGCTTCGACACGAACACTGAAGCTTTCTTT

D gene: NA
J gene: TRBJ1-1
V gene: TRBV5-4
clone size: medium-sized
CDR3 protein: CASSSKSGGQNTEAFF
CDR3 DNA: TGTGCCAGCAGTTCAAAAAGTGGGGGTCAGAACACTGAAGCTTTCTTT

D gene: NA
J gene: TRBJ2-7
V gene: TRBV28
clone size: few
CDR3 protein: CASSQRGSSYEQYF
CDR3 DNA: TGTGCCAGCAGCCAACGTGGGAGCTCCTACGAGCAGTACTTC